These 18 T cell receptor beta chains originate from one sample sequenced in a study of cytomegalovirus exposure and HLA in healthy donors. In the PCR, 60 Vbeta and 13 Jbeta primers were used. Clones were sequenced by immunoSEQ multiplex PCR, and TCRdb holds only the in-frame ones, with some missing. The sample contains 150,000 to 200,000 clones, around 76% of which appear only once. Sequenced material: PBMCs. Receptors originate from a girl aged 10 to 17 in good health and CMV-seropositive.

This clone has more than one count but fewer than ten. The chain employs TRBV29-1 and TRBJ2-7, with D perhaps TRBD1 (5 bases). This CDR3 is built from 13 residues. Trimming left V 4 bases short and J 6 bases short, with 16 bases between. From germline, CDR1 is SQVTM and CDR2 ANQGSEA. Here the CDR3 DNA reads TGCAGCGTTGCGGACACGGTACCCTCCGAGCAGTACTTC. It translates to CSVADTVPSEQYF.

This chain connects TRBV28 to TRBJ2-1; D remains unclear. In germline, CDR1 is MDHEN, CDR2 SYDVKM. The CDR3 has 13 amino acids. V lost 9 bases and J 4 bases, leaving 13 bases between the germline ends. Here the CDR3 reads CASYPGSYNEQFF. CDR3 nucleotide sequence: TGTGCCAGTTACCCAGGTTCTTACAATGAGCAGTTCTTC.

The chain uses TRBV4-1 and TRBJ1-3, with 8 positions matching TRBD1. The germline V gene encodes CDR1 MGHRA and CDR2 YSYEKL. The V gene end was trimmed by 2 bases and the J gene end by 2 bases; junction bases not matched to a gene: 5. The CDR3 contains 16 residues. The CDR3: CASSQPLTGAGNTIYF. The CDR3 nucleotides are TGCGCCAGCAGCCAACCCTTGACAGGGGCTGGAAACACCATATATTTT.

The CDR3 coding sequence is TGTGCCAGCAGTCGCGGGACGGATTCCTACGAGCAGTACTTC. Its translation is CASSRGTDSYEQYF. This rearrangement joins TRBV25-1 to TRBJ2-5; perhaps TRBD2 as D (6 bases). The J call may be faulty, since TRBJ2-7 better matches the DNA end. Looked up from germline, CDR1 is MGHDK and CDR2 is SYGVNS. The CDR3 covers 14 residues.

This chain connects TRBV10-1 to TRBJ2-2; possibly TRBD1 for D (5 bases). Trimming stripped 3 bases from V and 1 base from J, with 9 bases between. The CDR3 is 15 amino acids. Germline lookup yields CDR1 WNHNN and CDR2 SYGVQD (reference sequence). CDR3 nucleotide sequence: TGCGCCAGCAGTGAAGGGGCTCGGAACACCGGGGAGCTGTTTTTT. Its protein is CASSEGARNTGELFF.

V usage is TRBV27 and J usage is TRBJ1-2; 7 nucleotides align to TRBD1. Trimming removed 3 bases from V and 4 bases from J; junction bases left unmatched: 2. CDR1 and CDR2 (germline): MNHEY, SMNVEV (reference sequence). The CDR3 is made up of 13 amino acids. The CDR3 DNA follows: TGTGCCAGCAGTTTTGGGGACAGCTATGGCTACACCTTC. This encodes CASSFGDSYGYTF.

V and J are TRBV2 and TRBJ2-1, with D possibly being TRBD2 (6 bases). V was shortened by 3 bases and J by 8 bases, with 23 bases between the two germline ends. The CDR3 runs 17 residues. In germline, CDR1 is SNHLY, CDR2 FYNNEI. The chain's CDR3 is CASSELQAGPPFDEQFF. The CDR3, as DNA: TGTGCCAGCAGTGAGTTACAAGCGGGCCCCCCGTTCGATGAGCAGTTCTTC.

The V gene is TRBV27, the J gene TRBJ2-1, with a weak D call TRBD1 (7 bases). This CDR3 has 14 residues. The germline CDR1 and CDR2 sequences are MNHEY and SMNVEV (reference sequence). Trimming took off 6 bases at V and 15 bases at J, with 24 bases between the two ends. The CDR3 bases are TGTGCCAGCAGCTCAGGGGGGATGGATTTCGTGCGGTTCTTC. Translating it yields CASSSGGMDFVRFF.

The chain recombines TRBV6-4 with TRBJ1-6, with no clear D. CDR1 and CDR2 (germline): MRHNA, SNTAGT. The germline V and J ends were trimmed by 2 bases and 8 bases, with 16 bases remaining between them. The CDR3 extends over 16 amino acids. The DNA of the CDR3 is TGTGCCAGCAGTGACGACCCGCGGGATTCCCATTCACCCCTCCACTTT. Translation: CASSDDPRDSHSPLHF.

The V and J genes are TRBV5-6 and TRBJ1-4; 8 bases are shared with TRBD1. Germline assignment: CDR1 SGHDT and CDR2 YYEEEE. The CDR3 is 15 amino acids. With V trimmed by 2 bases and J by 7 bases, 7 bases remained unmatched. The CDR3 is CASSLFQGAGEKLFF. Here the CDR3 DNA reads TGTGCCAGCAGCTTATTTCAGGGGGCGGGTGAAAAACTGTTTTTT.

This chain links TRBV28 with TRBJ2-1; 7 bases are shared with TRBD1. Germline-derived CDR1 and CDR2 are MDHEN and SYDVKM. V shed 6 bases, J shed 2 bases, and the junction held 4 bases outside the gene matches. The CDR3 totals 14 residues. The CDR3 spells CASRSGQPYNEQFF. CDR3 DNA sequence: TGTGCCAGCAGATCGGGACAGCCCTACAATGAGCAGTTCTTC.

The DNA of the CDR3 is TGTGCCAGTAGTATGGTATTGGGGGCGTCCTACGAGCAGTACTTC. Translating gives CASSMVLGASYEQYF. The rearrangement links TRBV19 to TRBJ2-7, with D possibly being TRBD1 (6 bases). Trimming took off 3 bases at V and 1 base at J, with 13 bases between the two ends. Germline values: CDR1 LNHDA, CDR2 SQIVND (reference sequence). The CDR3 sequence is 15 residues long.

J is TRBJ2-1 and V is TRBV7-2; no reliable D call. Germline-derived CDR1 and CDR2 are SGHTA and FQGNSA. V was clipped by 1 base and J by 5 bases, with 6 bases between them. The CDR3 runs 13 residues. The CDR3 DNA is TGTGCCAGCAGCTTAGATCTAAACAATGAGCAGTTCTTC. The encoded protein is CASSLDLNNEQFF.

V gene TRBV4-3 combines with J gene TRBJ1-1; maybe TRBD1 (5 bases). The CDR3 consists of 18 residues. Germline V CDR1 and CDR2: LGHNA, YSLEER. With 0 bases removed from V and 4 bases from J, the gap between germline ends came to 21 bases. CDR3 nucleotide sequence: TGCGCCAGCAGCCAAGATATCGACGGGGGAGGGAGGCCCACTGAAGCTTTCTTT. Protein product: CASSQDIDGGGRPTEAFF.

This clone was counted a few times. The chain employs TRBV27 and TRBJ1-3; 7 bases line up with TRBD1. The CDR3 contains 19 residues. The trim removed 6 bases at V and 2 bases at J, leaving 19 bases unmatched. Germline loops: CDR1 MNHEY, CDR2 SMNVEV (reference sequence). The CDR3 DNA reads TGTGCCAGCAGATCTATAAGGACAGGTAGTAACGAACCTGGAAACACCATATATTTT. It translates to CASRSIRTGSNEPGNTIYF.

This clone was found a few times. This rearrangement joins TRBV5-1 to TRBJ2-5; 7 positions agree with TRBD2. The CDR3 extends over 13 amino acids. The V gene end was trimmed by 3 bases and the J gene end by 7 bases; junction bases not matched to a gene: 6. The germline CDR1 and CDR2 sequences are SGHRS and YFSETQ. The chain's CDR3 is CASSSREETTQYF. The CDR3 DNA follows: TGCGCCAGCAGCTCCCGGGAGGAGACGACCCAGTACTTC.

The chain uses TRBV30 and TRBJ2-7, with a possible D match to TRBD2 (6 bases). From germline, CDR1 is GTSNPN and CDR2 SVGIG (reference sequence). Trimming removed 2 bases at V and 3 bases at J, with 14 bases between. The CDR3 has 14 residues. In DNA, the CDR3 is TGTGCCTGGAGTTCGGGACTGTGGGGCTACGAGCAGTACTTC. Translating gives CAWSSGLWGYEQYF.

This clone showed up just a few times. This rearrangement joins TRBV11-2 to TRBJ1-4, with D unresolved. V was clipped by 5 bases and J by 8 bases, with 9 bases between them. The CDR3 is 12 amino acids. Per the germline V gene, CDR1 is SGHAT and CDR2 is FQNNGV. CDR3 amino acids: CASSPNGEKLFF. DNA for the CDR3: TGTGCCAGCAGCCCAAACGGGGAAAAACTGTTTTTT.